Each of the 25 T cell receptor beta chains below was sequenced from the same sample in a study of blood T cell repertoires in COVID-19. Measured with immunoSEQ multiplex PCR; TCRdb has only the in-frame clones, and not every one. The sample lists a few hundred thousand clones, approximately 90% occurring once. Sequencing used PBMCs or T cells enriched from blood (not recorded which). These receptors came from a woman under 30 who had recovered from COVID-19.

V and J are TRBV7-2 and TRBJ2-1, with 13 bases that match TRBD2. The CDR3 spans 17 residues. Trimming removed 3 bases from V and 6 bases from J; junction bases left unmatched: 8. Germline lookup yields CDR1 SGHTA and CDR2 FQGNSA. CDR3 region: CASSLTSGGPFPNEQFF. The CDR3 DNA follows: TGTGCCAGCAGCTTGACTAGCGGGGGGCCCTTCCCCAATGAGCAGTTCTTC. The full variable domain, with the rest looked up from reference TRBV7-2 and TRBJ2-1, is GAGVSQSPSNKVTEKGKDVELRCDPISGHTALYWYRQSLGQGLEFLIYFQGNSAPDKSGLPSDRFSAERTGGSVSTLTIQRTQQEDSAVYLCASSLTSGGPFPNEQFFGPGTRLTVL.

The chain links TRBV4-2 to TRBJ1-3; TRBD1 matches at 7 bases. Germline V gene lookup returns CDR1 LGHNA and CDR2 YNFKEQ. The CDR3 contains 13 residues. After removal of 8 bases from V and 0 bases from J, the junction contained 1 base not matched to a gene. CDR3 residues: CASGTASGNTIYF. DNA of the CDR3: TGTGCCAGCGGGACAGCCTCTGGAAACACCATATATTTT.

The rearrangement links TRBV5-8 to TRBJ1-1, with a possible D match to TRBD1 (5 bases). The germline CDR1 and CDR2 sequences are SGHTS and YDEGEE. The V end lost 4 bases, the J end lost 7 bases, and 20 bases lay between the germline ends. CDR3 length: 15 amino acids. Here the CDR3 DNA reads TGTGCCAGCAGCCCGGGGGGTTGGCAGTGGGTTGAAGCTTTCTTT. This gives the protein CASSPGGWQWVEAFF.

The table lists this clone with a count of one. This chain connects TRBV4-1 to TRBJ1-2; TRBD1 might be the D (5 bases). Germline assignment: CDR1 MGHRA and CDR2 YSYEKL. V was trimmed by 1 base and J by 0 bases, leaving 15 bases between them. The CDR3 extends over 17 amino acids. The CDR3 DNA follows: TGCGCCAGCAGCCAAGGGTTAATCAGGACACCTAACTATGGCTACACCTTC. Translating gives CASSQGLIRTPNYGYTF.

This clone was detected once. This chain joins TRBV10-3 and TRBJ1-4; the D gene is possibly TRBD1 (6 bases). Trimming shortened V by 6 bases and J by 8 bases, and 19 bases separated the two germline ends. The CDR3 totals 15 residues. Germline V gene lookup returns CDR1 ENHRY and CDR2 SYGVKD. The DNA of the CDR3 is TGTGCCATCAGCGCGGGGGCCCTCGGGGACGAAAAACTGTTTTTT. Translation: CAISAGALGDEKLFF.

The chain employs TRBV29-1 and TRBJ2-1; 7 bases fit TRBD1. The CDR3 consists of 17 residues. CDR1 and CDR2 (germline): SQVTM, ANQGSEA. V shed 8 bases, J shed 4 bases, and the junction held 20 bases outside the gene matches. CDR3: CSHGRGRAKLIYNEQFF. CDR3 DNA sequence: TGCAGCCACGGAAGGGGGCGGGCCAAACTCATATACAATGAGCAGTTCTTC.

The V call is TRBV18, the J call TRBJ2-7; 14 bases are shared with TRBD2. The germline CDR1 and CDR2 sequences are KGHSH and LQKENI. The V gene end was trimmed by 4 bases and the J gene end by 6 bases; junction bases not matched to a gene: 5. This CDR3 is built from 15 residues. The CDR3 nucleotides are TGTGCCAGCTCACGGGGACTAGCGGGAGCCTCCGAGCAGTACTTC. It translates to CASSRGLAGASEQYF.

This chain links TRBV7-3 with TRBJ2-1; weak D call: TRBD1 (6 bases). The CDR3 length is 15 residues. V gave up 1 base and J gave up 5 bases, with 12 bases separating them. Germline V gene sequence: CDR1 SGHTA, CDR2 FQGTGA. The CDR3 DNA is TGTGCCAGCAGCTTAAACAGGGACGTTAACAATGAGCAGTTCTTC. It is translated as CASSLNRDVNNEQFF.

This chain uses TRBV11-2 with TRBJ2-2, with 11 bases lining up with TRBD2. V was clipped by 4 bases and J by 2 bases; unmatched bases: 3. The germline V gene encodes CDR1 SGHAT and CDR2 FQNNGV. CDR3 size: 16 residues. The CDR3 DNA reads TGTGCCAGCAGCTGGGGGACTAGCGGCAACACCGGGGAGCTGTTTTTT. This gives the protein CASSWGTSGNTGELFF.

The chain uses TRBV4-2 and TRBJ1-5, with D possibly TRBD1 on 5 matching bases. V dropped 0 bases and J dropped 7 bases, with 16 bases sitting between them. Per germline, CDR1 LGHNA and CDR2 YNFKEQ. CDR3 size: 16 residues. Here the CDR3 reads CASSQEVRARAQPQHF. DNA for the CDR3: TGTGCCAGCAGCCAAGAAGTCAGGGCCAGGGCCCAGCCCCAGCATTTT.

The V and J genes are TRBV5-1 and TRBJ2-6; D possibly corresponds to TRBD1 (6 bases). The CDR3 runs 18 residues. V lost 1 base and J 0 bases, leaving 14 bases between the germline ends. Germline V gene sequence: CDR1 SGHRS, CDR2 YFSETQ. The CDR3 here is CASSLLGGLSSGANVLTF. The CDR3 DNA is TGCGCCAGCAGCTTGTTAGGGGGATTAAGCTCTGGGGCCAACGTCCTGACTTTC.

The CDR3 nucleotides are TGTGCCAGCAGCTTGCACCCAGGGGGGCTAGGAAATCAGCCCCAGCATTTT. This translates into CASSLHPGGLGNQPQHF. The chain uses TRBV5-6 and TRBJ1-5; TRBD1 agrees at 7 bases. Trimming took 1 base from V and 4 from J; bases not matched to a gene: 11. This CDR3 comprises 17 residues. Germline loops: CDR1 SGHDT, CDR2 YYEEEE.

This chain uses TRBV2 with TRBJ2-7, with D perhaps matching TRBD1 (6 bases). The germline CDR1 and CDR2 sequences are SNHLY and FYNNEI. Trimming took 10 bases from V and 9 from J, leaving 25 bases between them. The CDR3 sequence is 14 residues long. The chain's CDR3 is CAIVGASGNSGQYF. The CDR3 nucleotides read TGTGCCATCGTGGGGGCTAGTGGCAACTCTGGGCAGTACTTC.

This chain links TRBV19 with TRBJ1-2, with a possible D match to TRBD1 (6 bases). Germline loops: CDR1 LNHDA, CDR2 SQIVND (reference sequence). This CDR3 is built from 15 residues. Trimming cost V 5 bases and J 0 bases, with 13 bases left between them. This CDR3 reads CASSRHGQPNYGYTF. The CDR3 bases are TGTGCCAGTAGTCGGCACGGACAGCCTAACTATGGCTACACCTTC.

The gene calls are TRBV7-9 and TRBJ2-1; 14 bases agree with TRBD2. Germline assignment: CDR1 SEHNR and CDR2 FQNEAQ (reference sequence). V shed 5 bases, J shed 8 bases, and the junction held 11 bases outside the gene matches. CDR3 length: 17 amino acids. The CDR3 loop reads CASSPGLAGVQVDEQFF. As DNA, the CDR3 is TGTGCCAGCAGCCCGGGACTAGCGGGAGTACAAGTCGATGAGCAGTTCTTC.

This clone was seen a single time. The chain uses TRBV7-8 and TRBJ1-2, with D maybe TRBD1 (6 bases). V shed 5 bases and J shed 2 bases, with 12 bases lying between them. CDR3 size: 14 residues. Per the germline V gene, CDR1 is SGHVS and CDR2 is FQNEAQ. The CDR3 here is CASSRDTNNYGYTF. CDR3 in DNA: TGTGCCAGCAGCCGGGACACCAACAACTATGGCTACACCTTC.

V usage is TRBV6-6 and J usage is TRBJ2-4; 9 nucleotides match TRBD2. CDR1 MNHNY and CDR2 SVGAGI come from the germline V gene (reference sequence). Trimming removed 4 bases from V and 8 bases from J; junction bases left unmatched: 9. This CDR3 comprises 15 residues. The CDR3 DNA reads as TGTGCCAGCAGTTCCACAGCGGGAGGTCTGGACATTCAGTACTTC. Its protein product is CASSSTAGGLDIQYF.

The J gene is TRBJ2-3, the V gene TRBV4-3, with 9 bases fitting TRBD2. V lost 4 bases, J lost 4 bases, and 9 bases stayed unmatched. This CDR3 comprises 16 residues. Germline-derived CDR1 and CDR2 are LGHNA and YSLEER. The CDR3 protein is CASSPNLAGVPDTQYF. The CDR3 region has the DNA TGCGCCAGCAGCCCCAATTTAGCGGGAGTCCCAGATACGCAGTATTTT.

The CDR3 spells CASSRDEQFF. CDR3 bases: TGTGCCAGTAGTCGGGATGAGCAGTTCTTC. This chain connects TRBV19 to TRBJ2-1; D gene uncertain. The CDR3 runs to 10 residues. The germline V gene encodes CDR1 LNHDA and CDR2 SQIVND (reference sequence). Between the trimmed V and J ends, which lost 5 bases and 8 bases, there was a span of 4 bases.

The chain carries TRBV30 and TRBJ2-3, with D maybe TRBD1 (6 bases). The germline CDR1 and CDR2 sequences are GTSNPN and SVGIG (reference sequence). Deletions cut 5 bases from V and 4 bases from J, with 13 bases between. The CDR3 covers 13 residues. This CDR3 is CAWRRQAADTQYF. The CDR3 DNA sequence: TGTGCCTGGCGAAGACAGGCAGCAGATACGCAGTATTTT. Full variable domain (rest looked up from reference TRBV30 and TRBJ2-3): SQTIHQWPATLVQPVGSPLSLECTVEGTSNPNLYWYRQAAGRGLQLLFYSVGIGQISSEVPQNLSASRPQDRQFILSSKKLLLSDSGFYLCAWRRQAADTQYFGPGTRLTVL.

The V gene is TRBV3-1 (or the pseudogene TRBV3-2), the J gene TRBJ2-3; possibly TRBD1 or TRBD2 for D (10 bases each). The CDR3 is 24 amino acids. V was pared by 0 bases and J by 4 bases, with 38 bases between. Germline loops: CDR1 LGHDT, CDR2 YNNKEL (reference sequence). The DNA for the CDR3 is TGTGCCAGCAGCCAAGAAAGGGACAGGGGAGATTCTAGCGGGAGAGGGGATCCCCCAGATACGCAGTATTTT. Protein sequence: CASSQERDRGDSSGRGDPPDTQYF.

The chain carries TRBV19 and TRBJ2-1; the match to TRBD2 covers 13 bases. Germline CDR1 LNHDA, CDR2 SQIVND (reference sequence). The CDR3 extends over 15 amino acids. Germline trimming cut 7 bases from V and 6 bases from J; bases unmatched to any gene: 6. CDR3 nucleotide sequence: TGTGCCAGTACCTCCGGACTAGCGGGAGTCAATGAGCAGTTCTTC. It encodes CASTSGLAGVNEQFF.

The J gene is TRBJ1-1, the V gene TRBV5-6; 8 bases fit TRBD1. The V segment lost 4 bases and the J segment 4 bases; nucleotides outside the gene matches: 6. This CDR3 is 14 amino acids long. Germline-derived CDR1 and CDR2 are SGHDT and YYEEEE. The CDR3 here is CASSPRDRLTEAFF. The CDR3 DNA reads TGTGCCAGCAGCCCTCGGGACAGGCTCACTGAAGCTTTCTTT.

The rearrangement uses TRBV2 and TRBJ1-6, with D perhaps TRBD1 (6 bases). Germline V gene sequence: CDR1 SNHLY, CDR2 FYNNEI. This CDR3 is 17 amino acids long. Trimming stripped 7 bases from V and 5 bases from J, with 21 bases between. The CDR3 nucleotides read TGTGCCAGCAAGACCTTAAGGGGGAATTTGGATAATTCACCCCTCCACTTT. Translating gives CASKTLRGNLDNSPLHF.

This chain joins TRBV6-2 or TRBV6-3 and TRBJ1-5; a weak D match, TRBD1 (5 bases). The V end was cut by 2 bases, the J end by 2 bases, with 10 bases between. This CDR3 comprises 15 residues. Germline loops: CDR1 MNHEY, CDR2 SVGEGT. The CDR3 here is CASSYTGRGNQPQHF. The CDR3 coding sequence is TGTGCCAGCAGTTACACAGGTAGAGGCAATCAGCCCCAGCATTTT.